These 23 T cell receptor beta chains share one sample of origin, sequenced in a study of cytomegalovirus exposure and HLA in healthy donors. Using immunoSEQ multiplex PCR, the repertoire was profiled, and TCRdb retains in-frame clones only, with some absent. The sample lists around 150,000 clones, about 80% seen once, with 25% to 30% in the top ten. The sequencing input was PBMCs. These TCRs come from a man aged 30-40 years in good health and CMV-seropositive.

The J gene is TRBJ1-2, the V gene TRBV7-9, with 9 positions matching TRBD1. Germline trimming cut 8 bases from V and 6 bases from J; bases unmatched to any gene: 13. Germline CDR1 and CDR2: SEHNR and FQNEAQ (reference sequence). This CDR3 contains 15 residues. For the CDR3, the DNA is TGTGCCAGCGGACCGGGACAGGGCATGAGTGATGGCTACACCTTC. This codes for CASGPGQGMSDGYTF.

This clone has a handful of counts. The rearrangement links TRBV27 to TRBJ2-1, with 10 bases that match TRBD1. V shed 5 bases, J shed 10 bases, and the junction held 5 bases outside the gene matches. Germline lookup yields CDR1 MNHEY and CDR2 SMNVEV (reference sequence). The CDR3 runs 13 residues. In DNA form, the CDR3 reads TGTGCCAGCAGTCGACAGGGGGCACGGGAGCAGTTCTTC. It encodes CASSRQGAREQFF.

This clone came up once. The CDR3: CASGMTGKAFF. For the CDR3, the DNA is TGTGCCAGTGGGATGACCGGGAAAGCTTTCTTT. V usage is TRBV13 and J usage is TRBJ1-1; D gene ambiguous. Trimming pared 9 bases from V and 9 bases from J, leaving 14 bases between. The length of the CDR3 is 11 residues. Germline CDR1 reads PRHDT; CDR2 reads FYEKMQ (reference sequence).

V gene TRBV11-2 combines with J gene TRBJ1-2; 10 bases align to TRBD1. This CDR3 is built from 17 residues. V trimming: 5 bases; J trimming: 5 bases; junction bases outside the gene matches: 14. Germline V gene sequence: CDR1 SGHAT, CDR2 FQNNGV. CDR3 region: CASSHGTGEWGRYGYTF. The CDR3 bases are TGTGCCAGCAGCCATGGGACAGGGGAATGGGGTCGTTATGGCTACACCTTC.

Concerning this clone itself: Germline is not matched at one junction end, which may reflect a read error. V is TRBV2 and J is TRBJ2-3; 14 bases are shared with TRBD2. Germline values: CDR1 SNHLY, CDR2 FYNNEI. The CDR3 sequence is 11 residues long. The CDR3 nucleotides read TGTGCCAGCAGTACCGGGACTAGCGGGAGTTTT. It encodes CASSTGTSGSF.

The V and J genes are TRBV4-1 and TRBJ1-2; tentative D call: TRBD1 (5 bases). Germline V gene lookup returns CDR1 MGHRA and CDR2 YSYEKL. CDR3 length: 17 residues. V was cut by 2 bases and J by 2 bases, with 18 bases left in between. This CDR3 is CASSQIVGGEGNYGYTF. CDR3 nucleotides: TGCGCCAGCAGCCAAATTGTCGGAGGGGAGGGGAACTATGGCTACACCTTC.

This chain uses TRBV19 with TRBJ1-3; D is possibly TRBD1 (6 bases). Trimming pared 3 bases from V and 2 bases from J, leaving 11 bases between. The CDR3 is made up of 15 amino acids. Germline values: CDR1 LNHDA, CDR2 SQIVND (reference sequence). The CDR3 region is CASSIQGKAGNTIYF. The CDR3 region has the DNA TGTGCCAGTAGTATCCAGGGGAAGGCTGGAAACACCATATATTTT.

This chain uses TRBV7-2 with TRBJ1-2, with 8 bases matching TRBD1. CDR1 and CDR2 (germline): SGHTA, FQGNSA. The CDR3 loop spans 16 amino acids. V lost 4 bases to trimming and J lost 3 bases; unmatched junction nucleotides: 10. The chain's CDR3 is CASSSNTDRAYYGYTF. The CDR3 region has the DNA TGTGCCAGCAGCTCTAATACGGACAGGGCCTACTATGGCTACACCTTC.

The CDR3 nucleotides read TGTGCCAGCAGCGGCGGTCGGGGGGCTAATGAGCAGTTCTTC. Its translation: CASSGGRGANEQFF. V gene TRBV5-4 combines with J gene TRBJ2-1; TRBD2 is a possible D gene (7 bases). Trimming removed 4 bases from V and 7 bases from J, with 15 bases in between. Germline CDR1 reads SGHNT; CDR2 reads YYREEE (reference sequence). The CDR3 runs 14 residues.

This clone was detected only a few times. The chain recombines TRBV7-2 with TRBJ1-6; the match to TRBD1 covers 8 bases. Looked up from germline, CDR1 is SGHTA and CDR2 is FQGNSA. The length of the CDR3 is 15 residues. With 5 bases clipped from V and 6 bases from J, the junction kept 6 bases outside the gene matches. CDR3: CASSPQGALNSPLHF. CDR3 bases: TGTGCCAGCAGCCCCCAGGGGGCTCTTAATTCACCCCTCCACTTT.

The chain combines TRBV19 with TRBJ2-1; TRBD1 matches 8 bases. The CDR3 has 12 amino acids. Germline CDR1 reads LNHDA; CDR2 reads SQIVND (reference sequence). V lost 6 bases, J lost 14 bases, and 9 bases stayed unmatched. The CDR3 protein is CASSAGQVSKFF. CDR3 sequence (DNA): TGTGCCAGTAGCGCGGGACAGGTTAGTAAGTTCTTC.

The sample holds many counts of this clone. The chain joins TRBV6-4 to TRBJ2-7, with 11 bases lining up with TRBD1. Germline trimming cut 4 bases from V and 6 bases from J; bases unmatched to any gene: 5. Germline V gene data show CDR1 as MRHNA and CDR2 as SNTAGT. CDR3 length equals 14 residues. CDR3 loop: CASSATGTGGEQYF. In nucleotides, the CDR3 is TGTGCCAGCAGTGCAACCGGGACAGGGGGCGAGCAGTACTTC.

The table lists this clone with a few counts. This sequence joins TRBV6-1 and TRBJ1-2; maybe TRBD1 (6 bases). Germline CDR1 reads MNHNS; CDR2 reads SASEGT. This CDR3 is built from 12 residues. V lost 2 bases, J lost 8 bases, and 9 bases lay in between. The CDR3 DNA sequence: TGTGCCAGCAGTGAATCTGGGACAGGCTACACCTTC. Encoded protein: CASSESGTGYTF.

The V gene is TRBV19, the J gene TRBJ2-7; 8 bases map to TRBD1. CDR1 is LNHDA and CDR2 is SQIVND in the germline V gene (reference sequence). The CDR3 loop spans 15 amino acids. With 5 bases clipped from V and 9 bases from J, the junction kept 15 bases outside the gene matches. The CDR3 coding sequence is TGTGCCAGTAGTGAGGGGGCAGGGGGCAGGTGGCTGCAGTACTTC. It translates to CASSEGAGGRWLQYF.

The genes are TRBV6-6 and TRBJ1-1; TRBD1 is a possible D gene (5 bases). The CDR3 sequence is 14 residues long. The V end lost 2 bases, the J end lost 3 bases, and 10 bases lay between the germline ends. Germline CDR1 MNHNY, CDR2 SVGAGI (reference sequence). The CDR3 sequence is CASSYDRKDTEAFF. In nucleotides, the CDR3 is TGTGCCAGCAGTTACGACAGAAAAGACACTGAAGCTTTCTTT.

The gene calls are TRBV19 and TRBJ2-5; 10 bases match TRBD2. The CDR3 runs to 15 residues. The V gene end was trimmed by 0 bases and the J gene end by 6 bases; junction bases not matched to a gene: 4. Germline loops: CDR1 LNHDA, CDR2 SQIVND (reference sequence). The CDR3 nucleotides read TGTGCCAGTAGTATAGATGCTAGCGGGAGCAAGACCCAGTACTTC. Translating gives CASSIDASGSKTQYF.

The chain couples TRBV5-4 to TRBJ2-1, with 10 nucleotides matching TRBD2. The CDR3 sequence is 16 residues long. Per the germline V gene, CDR1 is SGHNT and CDR2 is YYREEE (reference sequence). The V gene end was trimmed by 6 bases and the J gene end by 0 bases; junction bases not matched to a gene: 6. The CDR3, as DNA: TGTGCCAGCAACCAAGCGGGAGGGAGCTCCTACAATGAGCAGTTCTTC. Residues: CASNQAGGSSYNEQFF.

V usage is TRBV15 and J usage is TRBJ1-4; 7 positions agree with TRBD1. The CDR3 extends over 16 amino acids. Germline trimming cut 2 bases from V and 4 bases from J; bases unmatched to any gene: 7. Germline values: CDR1 LNHNV, CDR2 YYDKDF (reference sequence). The CDR3 DNA reads as TGTGCCACCAGCAGAAAATGGGACAGACTTAATGAAAAACTGTTTTTT. Translating it yields CATSRKWDRLNEKLFF.

The chain uses TRBV19 and TRBJ1-2; 7 nucleotides match TRBD1. This CDR3 is 16 amino acids long. The ends lost 7 bases at V and 0 bases at J; junction bases unmatched: 11. The germline V gene encodes CDR1 LNHDA and CDR2 SQIVND (reference sequence). The CDR3 nucleotides read TGTGCCAGTACCCCATTGGACAGGCCAACTAACTATGGCTACACCTTC. As protein: CASTPLDRPTNYGYTF. The full variable domain, with the rest looked up from reference TRBV19 and TRBJ1-2, is DGGITQSPKYLFRKEGQNVTLSCEQNLNHDAMYWYRQDPGQGLRLIYYSQIVNDFQKGDIAEGYSVSREKKESFPLTVTSAQKNPTAFYLCASTPLDRPTNYGYTFGSGTRLTVV.

The J gene is TRBJ2-1, the V gene TRBV10-2; weak D call: TRBD1 (5 bases). CDR1 and CDR2 (germline): WSHSY, SAAADI. The CDR3 is made up of 12 amino acids. The ends were cut back, 0 bases at V and 15 bases at J, with 12 bases in the middle. DNA of the CDR3: TGCGCCAGCAGTGAGTCCTGGCAGGGTATGTTCTTC. Amino acid sequence: CASSESWQGMFF.

The chain links TRBV27 to TRBJ1-1; TRBD1 might be the D (6 bases). Trimming took off 2 bases at V and 5 bases at J, with 18 bases between the two ends. This CDR3 region has 16 residues. From germline, CDR1 is MNHEY and CDR2 SMNVEV (reference sequence). The CDR3 DNA reads TGTGCCAGCAGTTTAGTTGGGGGCGGTAGGAGGACTGAAGCTTTCTTT. It is translated as CASSLVGGGRRTEAFF.

The J gene is TRBJ2-7, the V gene TRBV13, with 13 bases identical to TRBD2. Germline CDR1 PRHDT, CDR2 FYEKMQ (reference sequence). The V gene end was trimmed by 0 bases and the J gene end by 1 base; junction bases not matched to a gene: 12. This CDR3 has 20 amino acids. The CDR3 is CASSLGLSWTSGRDSYEQYF. CDR3 nucleotides: TGTGCCAGCAGCTTAGGCCTAAGTTGGACTAGCGGGAGAGATTCCTACGAGCAGTACTTC.

The gene calls are TRBV6-1 and TRBJ1-4; D is ambiguous. V lost 0 bases and J lost 10, with 12 bases in between. Germline loops: CDR1 MNHNS, CDR2 SASEGT. The CDR3 is 14 amino acids. The CDR3 bases are TGTGCCAGCAGTGAAGCCTCAGTGGTTGTAAAACTGTTTTTT. Protein product: CASSEASVVVKLFF.